This paragraph reports one T cell receptor (beta chain). Antigen specificity is unknown. This sample was included in a study of cytomegalovirus exposure and HLA in healthy donors. Study in general: Per a later analysis, the 666 first-cohort and some 130 validation repertoires shared one platform.

Study observations and caveats: In vitro assays verified that a few CMV-associated chains recognized CMV antigens specifically.

TCRdb's table, derived via immunoSEQ multiplex PCR, lists solely in-frame clones and lacks some. The table lists 130,000 or so clones, about 85% of them singletons. The sample was PBMCs. The receptor comes from a woman in her 30s in good health and CMV-seronegative.

The CDR3 region is CASSLEWGQGTLYNEQFF. The CDR3 DNA follows: TGTGCCAGCAGCTTAGAGTGGGGGCAGGGGACGCTCTACAATGAGCAGTTCTTC. The chain is built from TRBV11-2 and TRBJ2-1; D perhaps matches TRBD1 (6 bases). The CDR3 contains 18 residues. Germline V gene sequence: CDR1 SGHAT, CDR2 FQNNGV. Trimming took off 0 bases at V and 3 bases at J, with 18 bases between the two ends.